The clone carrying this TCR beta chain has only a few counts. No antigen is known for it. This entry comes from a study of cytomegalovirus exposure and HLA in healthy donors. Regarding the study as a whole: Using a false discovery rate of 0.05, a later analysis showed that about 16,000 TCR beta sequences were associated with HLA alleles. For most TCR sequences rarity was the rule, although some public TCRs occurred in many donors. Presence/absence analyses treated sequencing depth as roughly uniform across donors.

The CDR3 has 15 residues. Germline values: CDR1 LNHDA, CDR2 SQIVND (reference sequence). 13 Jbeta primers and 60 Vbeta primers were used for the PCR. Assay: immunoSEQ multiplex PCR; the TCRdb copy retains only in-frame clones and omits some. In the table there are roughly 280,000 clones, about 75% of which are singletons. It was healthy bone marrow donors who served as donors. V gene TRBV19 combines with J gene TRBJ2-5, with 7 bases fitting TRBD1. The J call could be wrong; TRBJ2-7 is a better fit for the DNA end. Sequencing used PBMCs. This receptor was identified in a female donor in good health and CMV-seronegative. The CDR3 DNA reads TGTGCCAGTAGTTACCGGGACAGCGGCTCCTACGAGCAGTACTTC. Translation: CASSYRDSGSYEQYF.